The 25 T cell receptor beta chains below all came from one sample that was sequenced in a study of human T cells and chemical hapten exposure. TCRdb redid the calling of the RACE reads with MiXCR, one entry per CDR3 protein. The sample has a few hundred thousand distinct CDR3 sequences; about 6% are singletons. As to time point: patch test 2, 6 weeks after DPC sensitization. Treatment reported: therapeutic diphenylcyclopropenone sensitization with weekly scalp DPC. The sequenced sample was whole blood, obtained in connection with sensitization to the hapten diphenylcyclopropenone (DPC). Every receptor here comes from a woman under 30 with alopecia areata. Some clones in this sample may be carry-over from other donors' samples.

The chain uses TRBV3-1 and TRBJ2-2; possibly TRBD1 for D (6 bases). Germline V gives CDR1 LGHDT, CDR2 YNNKEL (reference sequence). The CDR3 is made up of 15 amino acids. Between the trimmed V and J ends, which lost 3 bases and 2 bases, there was a span of 10 bases. The CDR3 DNA reads TGTGCCAGCAGCCATCGACAGGTTAACACCGGGGAGCTGTTTTTT. It specifies CASSHRQVNTGELFF.

This clonotype was recorded many times. This rearrangement joins TRBV12-3 or TRBV12-4 to TRBJ2-3, with 9 bases lining up with TRBD2. V lost 6 bases, J lost 3 bases, and 7 bases stayed unmatched. This CDR3 region has 15 residues. In nucleotides, the CDR3 is TGTGCCAGCAGGAGAGGACTAGCGACTACAGATACGCAGTATTTT. It encodes CASRRGLATTDTQYF.

The chain combines TRBV6-4 with TRBJ2-1; D tentatively fits TRBD1 or TRBD2 (5 bases each). The CDR3 is 13 residues long. The germline CDR1 and CDR2 sequences are MRHNA and SNTAGT. Deletions cut 5 bases from V and 9 bases from J, with 14 bases between. The CDR3 nucleotides read TGTGCCAGCAGTTATACAGAGGGGACTGAGCAGTTCTTC. This encodes CASSYTEGTEQFF.

The V call is TRBV3-1, the J call TRBJ1-1, with D perhaps matching TRBD1 (6 bases). Between the trimmed V and J ends, which lost 0 bases and 1 base, there was a span of 18 bases. Germline values: CDR1 LGHDT, CDR2 YNNKEL (reference sequence). The CDR3 runs 18 residues. CDR3 loop: CASSQDEGQPEGNTEAFF. In DNA, the CDR3 is TGTGCCAGCAGCCAAGACGAGGGACAACCCGAGGGGAACACTGAAGCTTTCTTT.

In this sample, this clonotype turned up many times. This chain links TRBV28 with TRBJ1-2, with D unresolved. V dropped 4 bases and J dropped 0 bases, with 6 bases sitting between them. The CDR3 sequence is 13 residues long. Looked up from germline, CDR1 is MDHEN and CDR2 is SYDVKM. CDR3 DNA: TGTGCCAGCAGTTCTCAGGCTAACTATGGCTACACCTTC. It translates to CASSSQANYGYTF.

This clonotype was recorded at least ten times. The CDR3 here is CASSLLGIRLGYNSPLHF. The CDR3 bases are TGTGCCAGCAGCTTGTTGGGTATCAGGCTCGGCTATAATTCACCCCTCCACTTT. The chain is built from TRBV5-5 and TRBJ1-6; D gene ambiguous. This CDR3 comprises 18 residues. V was shortened by 1 base and J by 3 bases, with 17 bases between the two germline ends. Germline assignment: CDR1 SGHKS and CDR2 YYEKEE (reference sequence). Using reference TRBV5-5 and TRBJ1-6 for the parts outside the CDR3, the full variable domain is DAGVTQSPTHLIKTRGQQVTLRCSPISGHKSVSWYQQVLGQGPQFIFQYYEKEERGRGNFPDRFSARQFPNYSSELNVNALLLGDSALYLCASSLLGIRLGYNSPLHFGNGTRLTVT.

This clonotype has ten or more counts. The chain carries TRBV2 and TRBJ2-5; D gene uncertain. This CDR3 contains 13 residues. Per the germline V gene, CDR1 is SNHLY and CDR2 is FYNNEI. With 4 bases removed from V and 5 bases from J, the gap between germline ends came to 11 bases. The CDR3 DNA sequence: TGTGCCAGCAGTGGCTGGCCTTCCGAGACCCAGTACTTC. It codes for CASSGWPSETQYF.

The chain combines TRBV27 with TRBJ2-3, with 12 bases matching TRBD2. The trim removed 4 bases at V and 0 bases at J, leaving 11 bases unmatched. The CDR3 contains 19 residues. Germline V gives CDR1 MNHEY, CDR2 SMNVEV (reference sequence). In DNA form, the CDR3 reads TGTGCCAGCAGTTCTACTAGCGGGGGGACGAAAACTAGCACAGATACGCAGTATTTT. It codes for CASSSTSGGTKTSTDTQYF.

This clonotype was recorded at least ten times. V usage is TRBV3-1 and J usage is TRBJ1-1, with D possibly TRBD1 on 5 matching bases. This CDR3 has 21 amino acids. The V end was cut by 1 base, the J end by 0 bases, with 27 bases between. Germline V gives CDR1 LGHDT, CDR2 YNNKEL (reference sequence). The CDR3 sequence: CASSQGQLGRGRAFMNTEAFF. The CDR3 coding sequence is TGTGCCAGCAGCCAAGGTCAACTTGGTAGGGGCAGGGCATTCATGAACACTGAAGCTTTCTTT.

Many counts were recorded for this clonotype. The rearrangement uses TRBV27 and TRBJ1-1, with a possible D match to TRBD1 (6 bases). CDR1 and CDR2 (germline): MNHEY, SMNVEV (reference sequence). Trimming cost V 7 bases and J 0 bases, with 9 bases left between them. The CDR3 spans 13 residues. The CDR3 DNA is TGTGCCAGCACAAGGGACATGAACACTGAAGCTTTCTTT. Its translation: CASTRDMNTEAFF.

The V call is TRBV5-1, the J call TRBJ2-6, with a possible D match to TRBD1 (5 bases). The length of the CDR3 is 16 residues. Germline V gene sequence: CDR1 SGHRS, CDR2 YFSETQ. V was shortened by 2 bases and J by 2 bases, with 11 bases between the two germline ends. CDR3 sequence: CASSFYARAGANVLTF. CDR3 DNA: TGCGCCAGCAGCTTCTATGCCAGGGCTGGGGCCAACGTCCTGACTTTC.

This clonotype occurred a few times. The genes are TRBV5-1 and TRBJ2-4; D tentatively reads TRBD1 or TRBD2 (6 bases each). The germline V gene encodes CDR1 SGHRS and CDR2 YFSETQ. There are 14 residues in the CDR3. V was trimmed by 5 bases and J by 10 bases, leaving 19 bases between them. The CDR3 reads CASSATGLGGIQYF. The DNA of the CDR3 is TGCGCCAGCAGTGCGACAGGCTTAGGGGGGATTCAGTACTTC.

This clonotype was counted ten times or more. The chain has TRBV7-2 and TRBJ2-3, with 8 bases that match TRBD2. In germline, CDR1 is SGHTA, CDR2 FQGNSA. J lost 9 bases, V lost 3 bases, and 8 bases had no gene match. CDR3 length equals 14 residues. CDR3 coding DNA: TGTGCCAGCAGCTTTACGGGGGGGCCCCCGACGCAGTATTTT. Its translation is CASSFTGGPPTQYF.

The V gene is TRBV6-6, the J gene TRBJ1-5; tentatively, D is TRBD1 (5 bases). The CDR3 is 16 amino acids. V lost 4 bases and J lost 1, with 14 bases in between. Germline V lookup: CDR1 MNHNY, CDR2 SVGAGI (reference sequence). DNA of the CDR3: TGTGCCAGCAGTTCTGGGGCAGGTCAGAGCAATCAGCCCCAGCATTTT. Translated: CASSSGAGQSNQPQHF.

This clonotype occurred a few times. The V and J genes are TRBV27 and TRBJ2-2; D gene ambiguous. Germline V lookup: CDR1 MNHEY, CDR2 SMNVEV (reference sequence). The CDR3 extends over 15 amino acids. Trimming pared 1 base from V and 0 bases from J, leaving 6 bases between. The CDR3 DNA sequence: TGTGCCAGCAGTTTATTCCGGCCGAACACCGGGGAGCTGTTTTTT. Translated, it gives CASSLFRPNTGELFF.

The chain joins TRBV29-1 to TRBJ2-3; D perhaps matches TRBD1 (6 bases). This CDR3 spans 13 amino acids. The germline CDR1 and CDR2 sequences are SQVTM and ANQGSEA. Here the CDR3 reads CTHREEITDTQYF. The CDR3 region has the DNA TGCACTCACAGGGAAGAGATCACAGATACGCAGTATTTT.

This clonotype showed up just a few times. The gene calls are TRBV4-2 and TRBJ1-1; TRBD1 matches 7 bases. V trimming: 4 bases; J trimming: 6 bases; junction bases outside the gene matches: 14. This CDR3 region has 16 residues. The germline CDR1 and CDR2 sequences are LGHNA and YNFKEQ. The CDR3 loop is CASSPPGTELTSEAFF. The CDR3 DNA reads TGTGCCAGCAGCCCACCCGGGACAGAGCTCACCTCTGAAGCTTTCTTT.

In its sample, this clonotype was seen many times. This chain connects TRBV28 to TRBJ2-7; 11 bases line up with TRBD1. This CDR3 is built from 14 residues. V trimming: 6 bases; J trimming: 4 bases; junction bases outside the gene matches: 5. Germline values: CDR1 MDHEN, CDR2 SYDVKM. The CDR3 loop reads CASSHGTGGYEQYF. The CDR3 region has the DNA TGTGCCAGCAGCCACGGGACAGGGGGATACGAGCAGTACTTC.

This clonotype was detected ten times or more. J is TRBJ1-1 and V is TRBV29-1; perhaps TRBD1 as D (6 bases). CDR1 is SQVTM, CDR2 ANQGSEA, per germline. This CDR3 comprises 11 residues. The V end lost 4 bases, the J end lost 6 bases, and 9 bases lay between the germline ends. CDR3 nucleotides: TGCAGCGTTGGGGGGGCGGCTGAAGCTTTCTTT. This gives the protein CSVGGAAEAFF.

This chain joins TRBV2 and TRBJ2-5, with 12 bases lining up with TRBD2. The CDR3 is made up of 15 amino acids. Germline V gene sequence: CDR1 SNHLY, CDR2 FYNNEI. J was trimmed by 5 bases and V by 6 bases; bases with no gene match: 7. The CDR3 DNA reads TGTGCCAGCAGCCAACTAGCGGGGGGCTCGGAGACCCAGTACTTC. Protein sequence: CASSQLAGGSETQYF. The entire variable domain, with the rest obtained from reference TRBV2 and TRBJ2-5, is as follows: EPEVTQTPSHQVTQMGQEVILRCVPISNHLYFYWYRQILGQKVEFLVSFYNNEISEKSEIFDDQFSVERPDGSNFTLKIRSTKLEDSAMYFCASSQLAGGSETQYFGPGTRLLVL.

This chain links TRBV3-1 with TRBJ1-1; TRBD1 matches at 11 bases. The V gene's germline CDR1 is LGHDT and CDR2 YNNKEL (reference sequence). After removal of 2 bases from V and 4 bases from J, the junction contained 3 bases not matched to a gene. The CDR3 is 15 residues long. CDR3 DNA: TGTGCCAGCAGCCAATCTGGGACAGGGGGCACTGAAGCTTTCTTT. Translating it yields CASSQSGTGGTEAFF. Full variable domain (remainder filled in from reference TRBV3-1 and TRBJ1-1): DTAVSQTPKYLVTQMGNDKSIKCEQNLGHDTMYWYKQDSKKFLKIMFSYNNKELIINETVPNRFSPKSPDKAHLNLHINSLELGDSAVYFCASSQSGTGGTEAFFGQGTRLTVV.

This clonotype was observed many times. The chain employs TRBV12-3 or TRBV12-4 and TRBJ1-1; 7 positions match TRBD1. The CDR3 sequence is 14 residues long. V shed 5 bases and J 8 bases; nucleotides not matched to a gene: 11. DNA for the CDR3: TGTGCCAGCAGTCCTTCGAACAGGGGTCGGGAAGCTTTCTTT. Translation: CASSPSNRGREAFF.

Of note for this clonotype: A much larger clone is a single base away; this may be a read error. This chain uses TRBV5-5 with TRBJ2-2, with 9 bases fitting TRBD1. CDR1 is SGHKS and CDR2 is YYEKEE in the germline V gene (reference sequence). The CDR3 sequence is 16 residues long. Germline trimming cut 4 bases from V and 4 bases from J; bases unmatched to any gene: 8. CDR3 residues: CASSATPGQGTGELFF. The CDR3 nucleotides read TGTGCCAGCAGCGCAACTCCGGGACAGGGCACCGGGGAGCTGTTTTTT.

The sample holds a few counts of this clonotype. The V call is TRBV5-1, the J call TRBJ1-4; TRBD1 matches 7 bases. In germline, CDR1 is SGHRS, CDR2 YFSETQ. Germline trimming cut 3 bases from V and 8 bases from J; bases unmatched to any gene: 7. The CDR3 runs to 14 residues. CDR3 sequence: CASSSTGRGEKLFF. The CDR3 DNA sequence: TGCGCCAGCAGCTCGACAGGGCGTGGGGAAAAACTGTTTTTT.

The CDR3 DNA is TGTGCCAGCAGCTCCAGGGACCAAACTAACTATGGCTACACCTTC. Amino acid sequence: CASSSRDQTNYGYTF. The rearrangement links TRBV7-9 to TRBJ1-2; perhaps TRBD1 as D (5 bases). CDR1 and CDR2 (germline): SEHNR, FQNEAQ (reference sequence). CDR3 length: 15 residues. V lost 4 bases and J lost 0, with 12 bases in between.